The 18 T cell receptor beta chains given below trace back to one sample, sequenced in a study of T cells in Graves' hyperthyroidism and ophthalmopathy (dated 2019 in TCRdb). To prepare the library, multiplex PCR was applied. Instrument used: Illumina HiSeq 2000. The TCR beta CDR3 regions were amplified from RNA transcripts. A first-round RT-PCR of the TCR CDR3 used the HTBI primer set with the Qiagen OneStep RT-PCR kit. Using fastp trimming at Q25 and MiXCR clonotype assembly, TCRdb reanalyzed the public sequencing data and kept in-frame beta chains. Under each unique CDR3 protein, matching rows form one entry showing the most common genes and DNA. Across this sample there are 280,000 or so distinct CDR3 sequences, with about 25% seen only once. The ten largest clones take up approximately 30% of the sample. The sample was blood. The receptors were gathered from a man aged 35 to 55 with Graves' hyperthyroidism that later progressed to Graves' ophthalmopathy.

This rearrangement joins TRBV6-1 to TRBJ2-5; D is unclear. The CDR3 is 16 amino acids. CDR1 MNHNS and CDR2 SASEGT come from the germline V gene. V gave up 0 bases and J gave up 1 base, with 12 bases separating them. As DNA, the CDR3 is TGTGCCAGCAGTGAAGCTATAATCCCTCCCCAAGAGACCCAGTACTTC. Its protein product is CASSEAIIPPQETQYF.

The table lists this clonotype with many counts. The chain has TRBV11-2 and TRBJ2-6; D remains unclear. CDR1 and CDR2 from the germline V gene are SGHAT and FQNNGV. This CDR3 spans 17 amino acids. Trimming removed 10 bases at V and 4 bases at J, with 23 bases between. The CDR3 spells CATRPAPLLVGANVLTF. Written as DNA, the CDR3 is TGTGCCACCAGACCTGCCCCCCTCTTGGTCGGGGCCAACGTCCTGACTTTC.

This clonotype showed up many times. J is TRBJ2-7 and V is TRBV27, with D possibly matching TRBD1 (6 bases). The CDR3 has 12 residues. Germline V gives CDR1 MNHEY, CDR2 SMNVEV (reference sequence). V was shortened by 8 bases and J by 2 bases, with 10 bases between the two germline ends. CDR3 coding DNA: TGTGCCAGCGGTCGGGACACCTACGAGCAGTACTTC. This gives the protein CASGRDTYEQYF.

This clonotype was recorded at least ten times. The gene calls are TRBV29-1 and TRBJ2-5; 7 bases are shared with TRBD2. Germline CDR1 is SQVTM and CDR2 is ANQGSEA. V lost 1 base and J lost 4; bases outside the gene matches: 3. This CDR3 spans 13 amino acids. CDR3 in amino acids: CSVEGTRGETQYF. The DNA of the CDR3 is TGCAGCGTTGAAGGGACTAGGGGAGAGACCCAGTACTTC.

This clonotype was counted ten times or more. The chain joins TRBV3-1 to TRBJ1-2; D possibly corresponds to TRBD1 (5 bases). CDR1 LGHDT and CDR2 YNNKEL come from the germline V gene (reference sequence). V was cut by 1 base and J by 7 bases, with 13 bases left in between. The CDR3 covers 14 residues. The CDR3 here is CASSQGRGGGGYTF. CDR3 DNA: TGTGCCAGCAGCCAAGGTCGGGGCGGTGGTGGCTACACCTTC.

This clonotype appeared many times. This rearrangement joins TRBV6-1 to TRBJ2-7, with unresolved D. V was clipped by 8 bases and J by 6 bases, with 14 bases between them. The CDR3 is 12 amino acids. The V gene's germline CDR1 is MNHNS and CDR2 SASEGT. This chain's CDR3 is CASSRPHSEQYF. In nucleotides, the CDR3 is TGTGCCAGCTCGAGGCCCCACTCCGAGCAGTACTTC.

This clonotype was seen more than once but under ten times. Here the CDR3 omits its conserved ending phenylalanine or tryptophan, so a read error is the likely source. The V call is TRBV18, the J call TRBJ1-1, with 7 bases identical to TRBD1. V shed 8 bases and J 0 bases; nucleotides not matched to a gene: 12. Per the germline V gene, CDR1 is KGHSH and CDR2 is LQKENI. The CDR3 loop spans 16 amino acids. The CDR3 DNA follows: TGTGCCAGCGCAGGGGGAGGAGGGCTCATGAACACTGAAGCTTTCCTT. Its translation: CASAGGGGLMNTEAFL.

This clonotype was found many times. The chain combines TRBV6-5 with TRBJ2-7; D possibly corresponds to TRBD1 (6 bases). V gave up 6 bases and J gave up 4 bases, with 13 bases separating them. CDR1 and CDR2 from the germline V gene are MNHEY and SVGAGI. The CDR3 consists of 13 residues. The CDR3, as DNA: TGTGCCAGCAGGTTGGGACACCGGTACGAGCAGTACTTC. This translates into CASRLGHRYEQYF.

The table lists this clonotype with many counts. The chain recombines TRBV7-3 with TRBJ2-7, with 9 bases aligning to TRBD1. This CDR3 spans 15 amino acids. Germline lookup yields CDR1 SGHTA and CDR2 FQGTGA. Germline trimming cut 5 bases from V and 3 bases from J; bases unmatched to any gene: 8. The chain's CDR3 is CASSRTGEAHYEQYF. For the CDR3, the DNA is TGTGCCAGCAGCCGGACAGGGGAGGCGCACTACGAGCAGTACTTC.

This clonotype showed up many times. The chain employs TRBV27 and TRBJ1-1; TRBD1 aligns across 9 bases. This CDR3 contains 14 residues. J lost 0 bases, V lost 8 bases, and 4 bases had no gene match. Germline lookup yields CDR1 MNHEY and CDR2 SMNVEV (reference sequence). The DNA of the CDR3 is TGTGCCAGCGGACGGGACAGGGTGAACACTGAAGCTTTCTTT. It yields the protein CASGRDRVNTEAFF.

This clonotype showed up many times. The V call is TRBV28, the J call TRBJ1-2, with D maybe TRBD1 (6 bases). V shed 1 base and J shed 3 bases, with 15 bases lying between them. Germline loops: CDR1 MDHEN, CDR2 SYDVKM. The CDR3 spans 16 residues. CDR3 coding DNA: TGTGCCAGCAGTTTATACCTCAAGACAGGAGACTATGGCTACACCTTC. The encoded protein is CASSLYLKTGDYGYTF.

This clonotype was seen many times. This chain joins TRBV6-1 and TRBJ2-2; a weak D match, TRBD1 (5 bases). The CDR3 is 14 residues long. V was shortened by 2 bases and J by 7 bases, with 11 bases between the two germline ends. Germline V gives CDR1 MNHNS, CDR2 SASEGT. The CDR3 spells CASSERGQGGELFF. For the CDR3, the DNA is TGTGCCAGCAGTGAAAGAGGCCAGGGCGGGGAGCTGTTTTTT.

This clonotype was observed many times. The gene calls are TRBV27 and TRBJ2-5, with D perhaps TRBD1 (5 bases). Per the germline V gene, CDR1 is MNHEY and CDR2 is SMNVEV (reference sequence). There are 14 residues in the CDR3. V was pared by 5 bases and J by 1 base, with 11 bases between. CDR3 sequence reads: CASSGRQGQETQYF. CDR3 in DNA: TGTGCCAGCAGTGGGCGGCAGGGCCAAGAGACCCAGTACTTC.

The gene calls are TRBV12-3 or TRBV12-4 and TRBJ1-1; perhaps TRBD1 as D (5 bases). V was pared by 6 bases and J by 4 bases, with 9 bases between. The CDR3 runs 12 residues. CDR3 nucleotides: TGTGCCAGCAGAGAGACAGTCACTGAAGCTTTCTTT. It translates to CASRETVTEAFF.

As for this clonotype: The DNA is omitted, as the CDR3 cannot be located on it reliably, and the CDR3 follows TCRdb's listing. The chain is built from TRBV2 and TRBJ2-2; TRBD1 is the table's D call and was not checked against the DNA. The CDR3 is made up of 18 amino acids, end residues included. Per the germline V gene, CDR1 is SNHLY and CDR2 is FYNNEI. CDR3 region: CASSEGRAGTGGMWSCFF.

This clonotype was recorded many times. The V call is TRBV18, the J call TRBJ1-3; D is unresolved. The CDR3 is made up of 15 amino acids. Germline V gene sequence: CDR1 KGHSH, CDR2 LQKENI. V was trimmed by 0 bases and J by 4 bases, leaving 10 bases between them. The CDR3 sequence is CASSPPTNQGNTIYF. The CDR3 nucleotides read TGTGCCAGCTCACCACCAACCAACCAAGGAAACACCATATATTTT.

This clonotype was detected many times. This rearrangement joins TRBV6-5 to TRBJ1-2; possibly TRBD1 for D (6 bases). The germline CDR1 and CDR2 sequences are MNHEY and SVGAGI. Trimming took 0 bases from V and 8 from J, leaving 10 bases between them. The CDR3 is 13 residues long. The CDR3 here is CASSYSSRGGYTF. In DNA, the CDR3 is TGTGCCAGCAGTTACTCGAGTAGGGGGGGCTACACCTTC.

As concerns this clonotype: This may be a read error, as it is one base from a much larger clone. The V and J genes are TRBV20-1 and TRBJ2-2; 10 bases align to TRBD2. CDR1 is DFQATT, CDR2 SNEGSKA, per germline (reference sequence). Trimming took 2 bases from V and 7 from J; bases not matched to a gene: 4. The CDR3 consists of 14 residues. CDR3 region: CSARLAGEDGELFF. The CDR3 DNA reads TGCAGTGCTAGACTAGCGGGGGAGGACGGGGAGCTGTTTTTT.